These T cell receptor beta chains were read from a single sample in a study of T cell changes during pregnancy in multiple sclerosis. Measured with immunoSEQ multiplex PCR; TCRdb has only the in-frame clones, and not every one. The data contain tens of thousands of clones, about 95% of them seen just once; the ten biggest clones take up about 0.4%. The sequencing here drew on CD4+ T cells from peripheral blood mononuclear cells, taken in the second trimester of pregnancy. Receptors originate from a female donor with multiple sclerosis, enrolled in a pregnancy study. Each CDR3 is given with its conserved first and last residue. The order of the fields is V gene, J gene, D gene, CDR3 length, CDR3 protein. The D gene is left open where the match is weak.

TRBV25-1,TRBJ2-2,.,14,CASSEFRGTGELFF
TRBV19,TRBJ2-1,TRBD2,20,CASSSRTSGTTTDLYNEQFF
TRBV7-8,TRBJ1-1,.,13,CASSFTIGDEAFF
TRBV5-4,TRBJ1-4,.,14,CASSFAGGGEKLFF
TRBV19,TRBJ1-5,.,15,CASSLGGGSNQPQHF
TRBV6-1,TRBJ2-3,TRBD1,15,CASSRDRGITDTQYF
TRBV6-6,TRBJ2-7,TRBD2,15,CASSYLRGETYEQYF
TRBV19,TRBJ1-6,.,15,CASSIVRGANSPLHF
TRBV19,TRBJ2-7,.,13,CASRYGRAYEQYF
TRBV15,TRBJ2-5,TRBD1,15,CATSRGGQGMETQYF
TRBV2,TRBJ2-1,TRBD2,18,CASSEGVRASGRANEQFF
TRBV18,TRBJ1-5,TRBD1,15,CASSTTGLGNQPQHF
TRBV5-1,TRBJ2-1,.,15,CASSFISGTYNEQFF
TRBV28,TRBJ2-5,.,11,CASSLQETQYF
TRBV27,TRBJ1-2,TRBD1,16,CASSHQGAQGNYGYTF
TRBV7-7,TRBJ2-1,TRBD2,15,CASSLGTSGVAEQFF